Listed below are T cell receptor beta chains from one sample, sequenced in a study of blood T cell repertoires in COVID-19. Clones were read by immunoSEQ multiplex PCR, and TCRdb kept only the in-frame ones, dropping some. The table has tens of thousands of clones, about 86% seen once. Sequencing was done on a sample of peripheral blood. The receptors come from a man aged 40-50 years with COVID-19, enrolled during active disease. Both conserved end residues are part of each CDR3. Each record gives: D gene, J gene, V gene, clone size, CDR3 protein, CDR3 DNA. A D gene is named only where the DNA matches it firmly. Clone sizes are given selectively: once, few, many, or a class where the clone is expanded.

d_call: NA; j_call: TRBJ1-4; v_call: TRBV2; clone_size: NA; cdr3_aa: CASRDFTGEKLFF; cdr3_nt: TGTGCCAGCAGGGACTTCACGGGGGAAAAACTGTTTTTT
d_call: NA; j_call: TRBJ1-1; v_call: TRBV5-1; clone_size: NA; cdr3_aa: CASSLSPGVNTEAFF; cdr3_nt: TGCGCCAGCAGCTTGTCTCCAGGGGTGAACACTGAAGCTTTCTTT
d_call: TRBD1; j_call: TRBJ2-1; v_call: TRBV5-1; clone_size: NA; cdr3_aa: CASSPGQGIYNEQFF; cdr3_nt: TGCGCCAGCAGCCCAGGACAGGGGATCTACAATGAGCAGTTCTTC
d_call: TRBD2; j_call: TRBJ2-5; v_call: TRBV5-8; clone_size: NA; cdr3_aa: CASSLGTSPETQYF; cdr3_nt: TGTGCCAGCAGCTTGGGGACTAGTCCAGAGACCCAGTACTTC
d_call: TRBD1; j_call: TRBJ1-2; v_call: TRBV2; clone_size: NA; cdr3_aa: CASSVGTVPNYGYTF; cdr3_nt: TGTGCCAGCAGTGTAGGGACAGTTCCTAACTATGGCTACACCTTC
d_call: TRBD1; j_call: TRBJ1-1; v_call: TRBV5-5; clone_size: NA; cdr3_aa: CASSLGTGLNTEAFF; cdr3_nt: TGTGCCAGCAGCTTGGGGACAGGGCTGAACACTGAAGCTTTCTTT
d_call: TRBD1; j_call: TRBJ1-2; v_call: TRBV27; clone_size: NA; cdr3_aa: CASRTGSPYGYTF; cdr3_nt: TGTGCCAGCAGGACAGGGTCACCCTATGGCTACACCTTC
d_call: NA; j_call: TRBJ1-1; v_call: TRBV14; clone_size: NA; cdr3_aa: CASSPLGGLTEAFF; cdr3_nt: TGTGCCAGCAGCCCCCTGGGGGGGCTGACTGAAGCTTTCTTT
d_call: TRBD1; j_call: TRBJ2-1; v_call: TRBV6-1; clone_size: NA; cdr3_aa: CASSEDRGNEQFF; cdr3_nt: TGTGCCAGCAGTGAAGACAGGGGTAATGAGCAGTTCTTC
d_call: TRBD1; j_call: TRBJ2-2; v_call: TRBV19; clone_size: NA; cdr3_aa: CASSILGQGVTGELFF; cdr3_nt: TGTGCCAGTAGTATATTAGGACAGGGGGTCACCGGGGAGCTGTTTTTT
d_call: NA; j_call: TRBJ2-1; v_call: TRBV29-1; clone_size: NA; cdr3_aa: CSVAREGTSYNEQFF; cdr3_nt: TGCAGCGTTGCTAGGGAAGGGACAAGTTACAATGAGCAGTTCTTC
d_call: NA; j_call: TRBJ2-7; v_call: TRBV28; clone_size: NA; cdr3_aa: CASSLLSYEQYF; cdr3_nt: TGTGCCAGCAGTCTACTGAGTTACGAGCAGTACTTC
d_call: TRBD1; j_call: TRBJ1-2; v_call: TRBV3-1/TRBV3-2; clone_size: few; cdr3_aa: CASSQDGTGTGGDGYTF; cdr3_nt: TGTGCCAGCAGCCAAGATGGAACCGGGACAGGGGGGGATGGCTACACCTTC
d_call: NA; j_call: TRBJ2-6; v_call: TRBV21-1; clone_size: NA; cdr3_aa: CASSSREQGVSAGANVLTF; cdr3_nt: TGTGCCAGCAGCTCAAGGGAACAGGGGGTATCTGCTGGGGCCAACGTCCTGACTTTC
d_call: NA; j_call: TRBJ1-2; v_call: TRBV3-1/TRBV3-2; clone_size: NA; cdr3_aa: CASSQGPLYGYTF; cdr3_nt: TGTGCCAGCAGCCAGGGGCCCCTCTATGGCTACACCTTC
d_call: TRBD1; j_call: TRBJ2-2; v_call: TRBV5-1; clone_size: NA; cdr3_aa: CASSLEGAGTGELFF; cdr3_nt: TGCGCCAGCAGCTTGGAGGGGGCTGGCACCGGGGAGCTGTTTTTT
d_call: NA; j_call: TRBJ1-2; v_call: TRBV7-9; clone_size: NA; cdr3_aa: CASSSDRGHYGYTF; cdr3_nt: TGTGCCAGCAGCTCGGACAGAGGGCACTATGGCTACACCTTC
d_call: NA; j_call: TRBJ1-2; v_call: TRBV29-1; clone_size: NA; cdr3_aa: CSVEEGGLAF; cdr3_nt: TGCAGCGTTGAAGAGGGAGGGTTGGCCTTC
d_call: TRBD1; j_call: TRBJ1-1; v_call: TRBV7-8; clone_size: NA; cdr3_aa: CASSRDREEAFF; cdr3_nt: TGTGCCAGCAGCAGAGACAGGGAAGAAGCTTTCTTT
d_call: NA; j_call: TRBJ2-1; v_call: TRBV2; clone_size: NA; cdr3_aa: CASGGPNEQFF; cdr3_nt: TGTGCCAGCGGGGGCCCGAATGAGCAGTTCTTC
d_call: TRBD1; j_call: TRBJ2-7; v_call: TRBV5-1; clone_size: NA; cdr3_aa: CASSQDRTYYEQYF; cdr3_nt: TGCGCCAGCAGCCAGGACAGGACTTACTACGAGCAGTACTTC
d_call: TRBD1; j_call: TRBJ1-1; v_call: TRBV28; clone_size: NA; cdr3_aa: CASSLGTGGVGTEAFF; cdr3_nt: TGTGCCAGCAGTTTAGGGACAGGGGGCGTAGGCACTGAAGCTTTCTTT
d_call: NA; j_call: TRBJ1-4; v_call: TRBV27; clone_size: NA; cdr3_aa: CASSEVGLDEKLFF; cdr3_nt: TGTGCCAGCAGTGAAGTGGGCCTGGATGAAAAACTGTTTTTT
d_call: TRBD1; j_call: TRBJ2-5; v_call: TRBV2; clone_size: NA; cdr3_aa: CASRLGTEQETQYF; cdr3_nt: TGTGCCAGCCGCCTAGGGACAGAACAAGAGACCCAGTACTTC
d_call: TRBD2; j_call: TRBJ2-3; v_call: TRBV6-2/TRBV6-3; clone_size: NA; cdr3_aa: CASSLTSGEVTDTQYF; cdr3_nt: TGTGCCAGCAGCCTAACTAGCGGGGAAGTAACAGATACGCAGTATTTT
d_call: NA; j_call: TRBJ2-7; v_call: TRBV12-3/TRBV12-4; clone_size: NA; cdr3_aa: CASRYGADKRQYF; cdr3_nt: TGTGCCAGCAGATATGGGGCAGATAAGCGTCAGTACTTC
d_call: NA; j_call: TRBJ2-3; v_call: TRBV7-3; clone_size: NA; cdr3_aa: CASSLSSLDTQYF; cdr3_nt: TGTGCCAGCAGCTTATCTTCTCTAGATACGCAGTATTTT
d_call: NA; j_call: TRBJ2-3; v_call: TRBV19; clone_size: once; cdr3_aa: CASSIDLTDTQYF; cdr3_nt: TGTGCCAGTAGTATAGACCTCACAGATACGCAGTATTTT
d_call: TRBD1; j_call: TRBJ1-2; v_call: TRBV11-2; clone_size: NA; cdr3_aa: CASSLGQGYGYTF; cdr3_nt: TGTGCCAGCAGCCTGGGACAGGGATATGGCTACACCTTC
d_call: TRBD1; j_call: TRBJ1-2; v_call: TRBV7-6; clone_size: NA; cdr3_aa: CASTPVQGQGNYGYTF; cdr3_nt: TGTGCCAGCACCCCTGTCCAGGGACAGGGTAACTATGGCTACACCTTC
d_call: NA; j_call: TRBJ1-2; v_call: TRBV5-4; clone_size: NA; cdr3_aa: CASRREADGYTF; cdr3_nt: TGTGCCAGCAGACGGGAGGCGGATGGCTACACCTTC
d_call: NA; j_call: TRBJ2-3; v_call: TRBV7-2; clone_size: NA; cdr3_aa: CASSLGQSRTDTQYF; cdr3_nt: TGTGCCAGCAGCTTAGGACAGTCGAGGACAGATACGCAGTATTTT
d_call: TRBD2; j_call: TRBJ2-5; v_call: TRBV27; clone_size: NA; cdr3_aa: CASSFLGGGLQETQYF; cdr3_nt: TGTGCCAGCAGTTTTTTAGGCGGGGGGCTCCAAGAGACCCAGTACTTC
d_call: TRBD2; j_call: TRBJ2-3; v_call: TRBV9; clone_size: NA; cdr3_aa: CASSSPLLAGGPPDTQYF; cdr3_nt: TGTGCCAGCAGCTCCCCACTCCTAGCGGGGGGGCCCCCAGATACGCAGTATTTT
d_call: TRBD1; j_call: TRBJ2-3; v_call: TRBV4-1; clone_size: NA; cdr3_aa: CASSQPKQGSANTDTQYF; cdr3_nt: TGCGCCAGCAGCCAACCTAAACAGGGGTCAGCAAACACAGATACGCAGTATTTT
d_call: TRBD2; j_call: TRBJ2-7; v_call: TRBV10-3; clone_size: NA; cdr3_aa: CAISEGLAASYEQYF; cdr3_nt: TGTGCCATCAGTGAGGGGCTAGCGGCCTCCTACGAGCAGTACTTC
d_call: NA; j_call: TRBJ1-1; v_call: TRBV4-2; clone_size: few; cdr3_aa: CASSQGTANTEAFF; cdr3_nt: TGTGCCAGCAGCCAAGGGACAGCGAACACTGAAGCTTTCTTT
d_call: NA; j_call: TRBJ2-7; v_call: TRBV5-1; clone_size: NA; cdr3_aa: CASSANAGFSNYEQYF; cdr3_nt: TGCGCCAGCAGCGCAAATGCAGGGTTTTCAAACTACGAGCAGTACTTC
d_call: NA; j_call: TRBJ1-2; v_call: TRBV5-1; clone_size: NA; cdr3_aa: CASTMDSNYGYTF; cdr3_nt: TGCGCCAGCACTATGGACTCTAACTATGGCTACACCTTC
d_call: TRBD1; j_call: TRBJ2-5; v_call: TRBV30; clone_size: NA; cdr3_aa: CAWSGTGMMETQYF; cdr3_nt: TGTGCCTGGAGTGGGACAGGGATGATGGAGACCCAGTACTTC
d_call: NA; j_call: TRBJ2-1; v_call: TRBV7-8; clone_size: NA; cdr3_aa: CASSLGQGSYNEQFF; cdr3_nt: TGTGCCAGCAGCTTGGGGCAGGGATCCTACAATGAGCAGTTCTTC
d_call: TRBD1; j_call: TRBJ1-1; v_call: TRBV18; clone_size: NA; cdr3_aa: CASSSRTGMIAEAFF; cdr3_nt: TGTGCCAGCTCATCTCGGACAGGGATGATAGCTGAAGCTTTCTTT
d_call: NA; j_call: TRBJ1-6; v_call: TRBV6-6; clone_size: few; cdr3_aa: CASSRGGDASPLHF; cdr3_nt: TGTGCCAGCAGTCGCGGGGGGGACGCTTCACCCCTCCACTTT
d_call: TRBD2; j_call: TRBJ2-7; v_call: TRBV15; clone_size: NA; cdr3_aa: CATSLRGESTEQYF; cdr3_nt: TGTGCCACCAGCTTACGGGGGGAATCAACCGAGCAGTACTTC
d_call: TRBD1; j_call: TRBJ2-7; v_call: TRBV5-5; clone_size: NA; cdr3_aa: CASSWGQTYEQYF; cdr3_nt: TGTGCCAGCAGCTGGGGACAGACCTACGAGCAGTACTTC
d_call: TRBD2; j_call: TRBJ2-2; v_call: TRBV7-7; clone_size: NA; cdr3_aa: CASRPGLAGTGELFF; cdr3_nt: TGTGCCAGCAGACCAGGACTAGCGGGCACCGGGGAGCTGTTTTTT
d_call: NA; j_call: TRBJ1-2; v_call: TRBV19; clone_size: once; cdr3_aa: CASSIQSGNYGYTF; cdr3_nt: TGTGCCAGTAGTATCCAGTCGGGAAACTATGGCTACACCTTC
d_call: NA; j_call: TRBJ1-6; v_call: TRBV2; clone_size: once; cdr3_aa: CASSEGGTYNSPLHF; cdr3_nt: TGTGCCAGCAGTGAGGGGGGGACCTATAATTCACCCCTCCACTTT
d_call: TRBD1; j_call: TRBJ1-5; v_call: TRBV19; clone_size: NA; cdr3_aa: CASSPDRGSYSNQPQHF; cdr3_nt: TGTGCCAGTAGTCCAGACAGGGGGAGTTATAGCAATCAGCCCCAGCATTTT
d_call: NA; j_call: TRBJ1-6; v_call: TRBV5-1; clone_size: few; cdr3_aa: CASSLRMTGSPLHF; cdr3_nt: TGCGCCAGCAGCTTGCGAATGACAGGTTCACCCCTCCACTTT
d_call: TRBD1; j_call: TRBJ1-4; v_call: TRBV7-2; clone_size: NA; cdr3_aa: CASSLAGTGNEKLFF; cdr3_nt: TGTGCCAGCAGCTTAGCGGGGACAGGGAATGAAAAACTGTTTTTT
d_call: TRBD2; j_call: TRBJ2-1; v_call: TRBV29-1; clone_size: once; cdr3_aa: CSVDTSGSRNEQFF; cdr3_nt: TGCAGCGTTGATACTAGCGGGAGCCGCAATGAGCAGTTCTTC
d_call: NA; j_call: TRBJ1-2; v_call: TRBV28; clone_size: NA; cdr3_aa: CASSLEARNYGYTF; cdr3_nt: TGTGCCAGCAGTTTAGAGGCGCGGAACTATGGCTACACCTTC
d_call: TRBD1; j_call: TRBJ2-7; v_call: TRBV5-1; clone_size: NA; cdr3_aa: CASSWGDREFYEQYF; cdr3_nt: TGCGCCAGCAGCTGGGGGGACAGGGAGTTCTACGAGCAGTACTTC
d_call: NA; j_call: TRBJ2-1; v_call: TRBV6-5; clone_size: NA; cdr3_aa: CASSKIGGVNEQFF; cdr3_nt: TGTGCCAGCAGCAAGATCGGGGGAGTCAATGAGCAGTTCTTC
d_call: TRBD1; j_call: TRBJ1-6; v_call: TRBV28; clone_size: NA; cdr3_aa: CASTPTGGDSPLHF; cdr3_nt: TGTGCCAGTACCCCGACAGGGGGCGATTCACCCCTCCACTTT
d_call: NA; j_call: TRBJ1-2; v_call: TRBV27; clone_size: NA; cdr3_aa: CASSDREAGAHYGYTF; cdr3_nt: TGTGCCAGCAGTGACCGGGAAGCTGGCGCTCACTATGGCTACACCTTC